This TCR beta chain derives from a study of T cells in Graves' hyperthyroidism and ophthalmopathy. Study observations and caveats: A model using 13 V-J features told ophthalmopathy apart from stable hyperthyroidism.

This clonotype was seen a handful of times. As yet, its antigen is unknown. RNA transcripts provided the source from which TCR beta CDR3 regions were amplified. An initial round of RT-PCR targeting the TCR CDR3 relied on the HTBI primer set. Each CDR3 protein gets one entry after TCRdb re-called the multiplex PCR reads with MiXCR. The sample lists around 600,000 distinct CDR3 sequences, around 15% occurring once. Per germline, CDR1 MNHNS and CDR2 SASEGT. The CDR3 runs 14 residues. The V gene lost 3 bases and the J gene lost 1 base, with 6 bases spanning the gap. The source of this sequence is a woman aged 45-60 years with Graves' ophthalmopathy. The chain carries TRBV6-1 and TRBJ2-2, with D uncertain. The specimen sequenced was blood. CDR3 amino acids: CASSENENTGELFF. Written as DNA, the CDR3 is TGTGCCAGCAGTGAGAACGAGAACACCGGGGAGCTGTTTTTT.